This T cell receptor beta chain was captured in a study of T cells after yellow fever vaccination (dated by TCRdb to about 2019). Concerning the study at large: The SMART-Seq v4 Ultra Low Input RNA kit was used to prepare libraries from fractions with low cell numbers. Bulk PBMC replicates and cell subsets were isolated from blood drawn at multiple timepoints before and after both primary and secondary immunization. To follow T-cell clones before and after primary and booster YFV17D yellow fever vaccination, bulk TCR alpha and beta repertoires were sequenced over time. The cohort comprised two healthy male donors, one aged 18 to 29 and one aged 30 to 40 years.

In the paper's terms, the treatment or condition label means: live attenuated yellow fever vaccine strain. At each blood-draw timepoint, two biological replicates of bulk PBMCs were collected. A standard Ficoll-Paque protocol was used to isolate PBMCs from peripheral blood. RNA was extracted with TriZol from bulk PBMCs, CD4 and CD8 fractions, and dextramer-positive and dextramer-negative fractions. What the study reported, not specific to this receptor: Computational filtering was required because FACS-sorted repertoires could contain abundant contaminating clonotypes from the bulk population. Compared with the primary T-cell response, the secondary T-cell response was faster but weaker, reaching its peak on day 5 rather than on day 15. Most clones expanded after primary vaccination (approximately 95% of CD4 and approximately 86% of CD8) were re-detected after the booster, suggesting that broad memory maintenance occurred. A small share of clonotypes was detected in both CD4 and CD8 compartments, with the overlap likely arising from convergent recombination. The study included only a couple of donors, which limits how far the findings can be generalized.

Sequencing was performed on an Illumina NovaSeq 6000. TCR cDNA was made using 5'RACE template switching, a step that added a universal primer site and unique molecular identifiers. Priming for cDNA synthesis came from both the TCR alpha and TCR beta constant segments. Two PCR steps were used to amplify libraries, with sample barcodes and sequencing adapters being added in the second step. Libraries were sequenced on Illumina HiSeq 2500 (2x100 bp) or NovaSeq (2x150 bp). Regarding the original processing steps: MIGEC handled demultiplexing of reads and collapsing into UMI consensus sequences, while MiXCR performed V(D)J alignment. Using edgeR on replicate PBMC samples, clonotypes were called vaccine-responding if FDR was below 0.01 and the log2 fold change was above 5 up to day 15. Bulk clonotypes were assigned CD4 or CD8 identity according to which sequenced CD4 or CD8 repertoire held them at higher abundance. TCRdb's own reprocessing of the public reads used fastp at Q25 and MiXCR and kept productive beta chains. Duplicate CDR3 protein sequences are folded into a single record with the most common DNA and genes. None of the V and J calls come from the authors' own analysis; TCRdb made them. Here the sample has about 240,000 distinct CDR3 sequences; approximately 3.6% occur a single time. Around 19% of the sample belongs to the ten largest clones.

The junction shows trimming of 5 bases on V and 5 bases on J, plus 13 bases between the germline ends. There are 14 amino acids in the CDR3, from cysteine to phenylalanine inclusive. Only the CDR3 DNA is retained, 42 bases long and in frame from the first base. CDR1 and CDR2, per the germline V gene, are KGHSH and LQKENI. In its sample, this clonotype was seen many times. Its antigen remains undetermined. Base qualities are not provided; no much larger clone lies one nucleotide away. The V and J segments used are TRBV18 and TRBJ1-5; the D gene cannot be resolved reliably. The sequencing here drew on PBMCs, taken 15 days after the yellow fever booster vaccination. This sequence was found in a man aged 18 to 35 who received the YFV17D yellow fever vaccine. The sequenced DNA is TGTGCCAGCTCATCGAGCGGGCGGGATCAGCCCCAGCATTTT. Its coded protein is CASSSSGRDQPQHF.